Listed here are 7 T cell receptor beta chains from one sample, sequenced in a study of blood T cell repertoires in COVID-19. Assay used: immunoSEQ multiplex PCR; TCRdb lists only in-frame clones, some missing. The top ten clones hold 15% of a sample with fewer than 90,000 clones, roughly 87% of them seen once. Sample: peripheral blood. The receptor source for this set is a male donor with acute or convalescent COVID-19.

The V and J genes are TRBV24-1 and TRBJ2-7; maybe TRBD1 (5 bases). Trimming removed 4 bases at V and 0 bases at J, with 6 bases between. The CDR3 runs 13 residues. Germline CDR1 KGHDR, CDR2 SFDVKD. The CDR3 bases are TGTGCCACCAGTGACGGACACTCCTACGAGCAGTACTTC. The encoded protein is CATSDGHSYEQYF.

The J gene is TRBJ2-2, the V gene TRBV27, with D maybe TRBD2 (5 bases). The germline V gene has CDR1 MNHEY and CDR2 SMNVEV (reference sequence). The CDR3 runs to 15 residues. V shed 4 bases and J shed 6 bases, with 15 bases lying between them. CDR3 loop: CASSSAPISAGELFF. DNA of the CDR3: TGTGCCAGCAGTTCCGCACCAATTAGCGCCGGGGAGCTGTTTTTT.

This chain joins TRBV18 and TRBJ2-5; a possible D gene is TRBD1 (6 bases). The V and J ends lost 5 bases and 1 base respectively, with 11 bases between them. Looked up from germline, CDR1 is KGHSH and CDR2 is LQKENI. This CDR3 has 14 residues. DNA for the CDR3: TGTGCCAGCTCATCGCTACAGGGCCAAGAGACCCAGTACTTC. It specifies CASSSLQGQETQYF.

This chain connects TRBV10-3 to TRBJ2-5, with 9 bases matching TRBD2. V lost 5 bases, J lost 1 base, and 5 bases stayed unmatched. Germline V gives CDR1 ENHRY, CDR2 SYGVKD. This CDR3 region has 15 residues. In DNA, the CDR3 is TGTGCCATCAGTAATAGCGGGGGCCTCCAAGAGACCCAGTACTTC. It is translated as CAISNSGGLQETQYF.

On this clone itself: Sequence at one end of the junction differs from germline and may be a read error. The genes are TRBV2 and TRBJ2-2; perhaps TRBD2 as D (5 bases). The germline V gene has CDR1 SNHLY and CDR2 FYNNEI. This CDR3 is built from 15 residues. The CDR3 nucleotides are TGTGCCAGCAGCGAAGCACCACGGGGCACCGGGGAGCTGTTTTTT. Translated, it gives CASSEAPRGTGELFF.

This chain links TRBV9 with TRBJ2-3; 8 nucleotides align to TRBD2. The CDR3 is 15 amino acids. Germline V CDR1 and CDR2: SGDLS, YYNGEE. The V segment lost 3 bases and the J segment 1 base; nucleotides outside the gene matches: 4. CDR3 sequence (DNA): TGTGCCAGCAGCGAGGAAGCGGGGGGCACAGATACGCAGTATTTT. As protein: CASSEEAGGTDTQYF.

The rearrangement uses TRBV6-2 or TRBV6-3 and TRBJ1-2; D is ambiguous. This CDR3 comprises 14 residues. Trimming pared 3 bases from V and 4 bases from J, leaving 12 bases between. The germline V gene encodes CDR1 MNHEY and CDR2 SVGEGT. The DNA for the CDR3 is TGTGCCAGCAGTTATGTCGCAGGACTCTATGGCTACACCTTC. This translates into CASSYVAGLYGYTF.